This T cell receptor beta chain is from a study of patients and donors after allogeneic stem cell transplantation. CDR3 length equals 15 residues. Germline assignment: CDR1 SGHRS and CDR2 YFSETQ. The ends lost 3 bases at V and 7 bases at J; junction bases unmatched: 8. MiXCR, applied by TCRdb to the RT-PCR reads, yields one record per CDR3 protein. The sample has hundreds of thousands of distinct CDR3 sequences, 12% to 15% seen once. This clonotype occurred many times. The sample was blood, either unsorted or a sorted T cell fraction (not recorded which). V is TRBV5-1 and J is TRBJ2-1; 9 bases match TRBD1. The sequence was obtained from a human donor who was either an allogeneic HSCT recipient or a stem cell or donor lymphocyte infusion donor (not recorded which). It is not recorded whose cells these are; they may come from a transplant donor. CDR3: CASSSRGQGRNEQFF. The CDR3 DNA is TGCGCCAGCAGCTCTCGGGGACAGGGCAGAAATGAGCAGTTCTTC.